Sequencing of this T cell receptor (beta chain) was carried out in a study of T cell clones after liver transplantation (dated by TCRdb to about 2019). About the full investigation: The samples were obtained from ITN030ST, a randomized trial that attempted immunosuppression withdrawal within 2 years after liver transplantation. Donor-reactive T cell clones were identified using TCRbeta sequencing after a pre-transplant mixed lymphocyte reaction and were then followed in post-transplant blood. A cohort of 8 liver transplant recipients was studied, of whom 3 were classified as tolerant and 5 as non-tolerant. As an antigen-independent comparator for the donor-reactive sequences, third party-reactive TCRbeta sequences from pre-transplant MLRs were identified as well. Tolerance was defined as complete withdrawal of immunosuppression for at least one year without a rise in liver enzymes beyond twice the upper limit of normal. Of the eight recipients, three were HCV-positive, while the remaining recipients had been transplanted for non-autoimmune, non-viral indications. The subjects received no induction therapy and were kept on standard immunosuppression until randomization at 12-24 months post-transplant. Blood samples were collected pre-transplant, pre-randomization before withdrawal, and post-randomization after either full withdrawal or failed withdrawal.

To note about this clone: What this receptor recognizes is not known. No clone much larger than this one lies a single base away; base qualities are absent.

This specimen's time point label, interpreted: pre-transplant. Unstimulated PBMCs, after thawing, were stained for CD3, CD4 and CD8 and then FACS-sorted into CD3+CD4+ and CD3+CD8+ populations. Each of the 8 studied subjects was randomized to immunosuppression withdrawal. The Qiagen DNeasy Blood and Tissue Kit was used for isolation of genomic DNA. Results the study describes overall, beyond this receptor: Without allograft tissue specimens, donor-reactive T cells may have migrated into the graft rather than being deleted. The conclusions were considered preliminary, being limited by small, heterogeneous patient numbers and non-standardized post-transplant time points. The decline in donor-reactive sequences exceeded the decline in third party-reactive sequences, suggesting partial antigen-specific deletion that was unrelated to withdrawal success. When repertoire turnover was accounted for, significantly reduced detection of donor-reactive sequences was found in 7 of 8 subjects for CD4 and in 8 of 8 subjects for CD8. Low numbers of available donor cells limited the measurable donor-reactive repertoire in two subjects. In most of the 8 subjects, regardless of tolerance or HCV status, circulating donor-reactive CD4 TCRbeta sequences dropped significantly post-transplant.

High-throughput TCRbeta CDR3 sequencing of frozen genomic DNA was performed by immunoSEQ, including PCR amplification, mapping, bias correction and internal controls. The authors processed their data as follows. Only productive rearrangements were retained, with each unique TCRbeta sequence defined by its CDR3 nucleotide sequence together with its V and J gene. For a sequence to be called donor-reactive, it needed a frequency of at least 0.01% and at least 5-fold expansion in CFSE-low cells compared with unstimulated pre-transplant cells. Minimum frequency thresholds were set for each subject based on the unstimulated sample with the lowest template count, ensuring at least 90% detection power. Repertoire turnover was measured by Jensen-Shannon divergence between the top 1000 TCRbeta sequences post- and pre-transplant. Two-sided Fisher's exact tests were used to test for changes in how often donor-reactive sequences were detected. TCRdb provides this immuneACCESS table in a form limited to in-frame rearrangements. Some clones are lacking; in checked studies, under half of them reflect an unresolved V gene, and why the rest are absent is not known. The DNA gave D and trimming, while V, J and clone size come from that table. This sample comprises roughly 100,000 clones, approximately 78% of them detected only once. 0.99% of the sample comes from the top ten.

The TCR originated in a human donor who received a liver transplant. Specimen: CD4+ T cells from blood, collected before liver transplant.

DNA sequence: TGTGCCATCAGTGCTTTCCAAACCGGGGAGCTGTTTTTT. It is translated as CAISAFQTGELFF. The V gene is TRBV10-3 and the J gene is TRBJ2-2, with no confidently assigned D gene. The CDR3 runs 13 amino acids, cysteine and phenylalanine included. Just the 39-base CDR3 DNA is kept, in frame starting at base 1. V is shortened by 4 bases, J by 5 bases, and the region joining them spans 8 bases. CDR1 and CDR2 were assigned from the germline V gene as ENHRY and SYGVKD.